This T cell receptor beta chain was obtained from a study of control samples from healthy donors and cancer patients. Profiled with immunoSEQ multiplex PCR; TCRdb holds only in-frame clones, not every one. The sample shows some 94,000 clones, about 88% of them seen only once. J gave up 1 base and V 6 bases, and 9 bases lay outside the gene matches. CDR1 is SNHLY and CDR2 is FYNNEI in the germline V gene. The CDR3 runs to 18 residues. The clonotype comes from a woman between 45 and 60 years old in good health. V usage is TRBV2 and J usage is TRBJ2-3; 14 bases are a match to TRBD2. Sequenced: blood. The CDR3 coding sequence is TGTGCCAGCAGATCAGGACTAGCGGGGGGCCGAGGCACAGATACGCAGTATTTT. It yields the protein CASRSGLAGGRGTDTQYF.